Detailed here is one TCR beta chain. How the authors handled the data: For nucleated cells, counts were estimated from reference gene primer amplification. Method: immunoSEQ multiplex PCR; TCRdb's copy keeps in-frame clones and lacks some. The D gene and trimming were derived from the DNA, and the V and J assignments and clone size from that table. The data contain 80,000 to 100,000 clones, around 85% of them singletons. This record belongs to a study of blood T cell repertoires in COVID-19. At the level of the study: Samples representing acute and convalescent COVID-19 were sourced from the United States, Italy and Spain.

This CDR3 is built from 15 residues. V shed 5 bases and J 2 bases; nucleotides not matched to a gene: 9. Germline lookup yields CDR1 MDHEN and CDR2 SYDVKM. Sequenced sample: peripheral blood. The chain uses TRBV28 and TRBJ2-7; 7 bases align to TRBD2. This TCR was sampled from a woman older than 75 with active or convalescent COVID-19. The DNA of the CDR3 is TGTGCCAGCAGTGGGGGGATGCGGGGGACCTACGAGCAGTACTTC. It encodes CASSGGMRGTYEQYF.